This is a list of T cell receptor beta chains from one sample in a study of spatial heterogeneity in lung cancer. TCRdb itself ran the 5' RACE reads through MiXCR, one entry per CDR3 protein. The table includes tens of thousands of distinct CDR3 sequences, less than 20% detected once. The sequenced sample was PBMCs, obtained at follow-up. These receptors came from a male donor with early-stage non-small cell lung cancer. Both conserved end residues are trimmed from each CDR3. Clone size is shown for a subset of rows, as once, few, many or a class of expanded clone.

v_gene	abundance	j_gene	CDR3aa
TRBV20-1	NA	TRBJ2-1	SAHGLDLYNEQF
TRBV5-1	NA	TRBJ1-6	ASRNQGDNSPLH
TRBV12-3/TRBV12-4	NA	TRBJ1-1	ASSFGDSRTEAF
TRBV27	few	TRBJ1-6	ASSKDRENSPLH
TRBV27	NA	TRBJ2-1	ASSLLAGERNEQF
TRBV6-2/TRBV6-3	NA	TRBJ2-1	ATGKGGAFNEQF
TRBV10-3	NA	TRBJ1-1	AISESKGARTEAF
TRBV27	few	TRBJ1-1	ASSFSGWNTEAF
TRBV25-1	few	TRBJ2-1	AVGDNEQF
TRBV6-6	NA	TRBJ1-5	ASSRTGGDHQPQH
TRBV7-2	few	TRBJ2-6	ASSLATGSGANVLT
TRBV7-2	NA	TRBJ2-5	ASSWGQAQETQY
TRBV6-5	few	TRBJ1-5	ASGMGSNQPQH